This T cell receptor (beta chain) comes out of a study of blood T cell repertoires in COVID-19. Study at large: COVID-19 samples collected from the United States, Italy and Spain covered acute and convalescent phases. Nucleic acid was either cDNA or gDNA, and it came from T cells, B-cell-depleted T cells, or PBMCs.

Per the original data handling: Reference gene primer amplification in the assay estimated nucleated cell counts. The assay was immunoSEQ multiplex PCR, and TCRdb's table has in-frame clones only and misses some. V, J and clone size derive from that table, while D and trimming were established from the DNA sequence. There are roughly 180,000 clones in the sample; about 85% occur only once, and 1% to 1.5% lies in the top ten. Sample: peripheral blood. The TCR originated in a man in his 60s who had recovered from COVID-19.

DNA of the CDR3: TGCGCCAGCAGTTTTGACTGGACAGGGGAAGCTTTCTTT. Translating it yields CASSFDWTGEAFF. The rearrangement uses TRBV5-1 and TRBJ1-1, with 8 bases matching TRBD1. The germline gives CDR1 SGHRS, CDR2 YFSETQ. Losses at the gene ends were 5 bases for V and 8 bases for J; bases not matched to a gene: 8. This CDR3 has 13 amino acids. The complete variable domain, with remaining parts taken from reference TRBV5-1 and TRBJ1-1, reads KAGVTQTPRYLIKTRGQQVTLSCSPISGHRSVSWYQQTPGQGLQFLFEYFSETQRNKGNFPGRFSGRQFSNSRSEMNVSTLELGDSALYLCASSFDWTGEAFFGQGTRLTVV.